The 2 T cell receptor beta chains below were found in one sample sequenced in a study of T cell repertoires in cytomegalovirus infection. TCRdb recomputed calls from the reads with MiXCR, one row per CDR3 protein. The sample shows roughly 570,000 distinct CDR3 sequences, almost 40% of them seen only once. No antigens are known for them. The specimen was cultured PBMCs, collected from culture after CMV antigen stimulation. All receptors come from a human donor in good health (CMV status not recorded). Some clones in this sample may be carry-over from other donors' samples.

This rearrangement joins TRBV12-5 to TRBJ1-4, with D perhaps matching TRBD1 (5 bases). The CDR3 consists of 17 residues. The germline V and J ends were trimmed by 1 base and 4 bases, with 16 bases remaining between them. CDR1 and CDR2 (germline): LGHNT, FRNRAP. The CDR3 region is CASGLEPGGAGNEKLFF. Written as DNA, the CDR3 is TGTGCTAGTGGTTTGGAACCGGGCGGGGCTGGTAATGAAAAACTGTTTTTT.

This clonotype was seen only a few times. The V call is TRBV7-9, the J call TRBJ1-1, with D possibly being TRBD1 (5 bases). Germline lookup yields CDR1 SEHNR and CDR2 FQNEAQ (reference sequence). The CDR3 covers 13 residues. V dropped 8 bases and J dropped 5 bases, with 15 bases sitting between them. This chain's CDR3 is CASQERGGTEAFF. CDR3 nucleotide sequence: TGTGCCAGCCAAGAGAGGGGCGGGACTGAAGCTTTCTTT.